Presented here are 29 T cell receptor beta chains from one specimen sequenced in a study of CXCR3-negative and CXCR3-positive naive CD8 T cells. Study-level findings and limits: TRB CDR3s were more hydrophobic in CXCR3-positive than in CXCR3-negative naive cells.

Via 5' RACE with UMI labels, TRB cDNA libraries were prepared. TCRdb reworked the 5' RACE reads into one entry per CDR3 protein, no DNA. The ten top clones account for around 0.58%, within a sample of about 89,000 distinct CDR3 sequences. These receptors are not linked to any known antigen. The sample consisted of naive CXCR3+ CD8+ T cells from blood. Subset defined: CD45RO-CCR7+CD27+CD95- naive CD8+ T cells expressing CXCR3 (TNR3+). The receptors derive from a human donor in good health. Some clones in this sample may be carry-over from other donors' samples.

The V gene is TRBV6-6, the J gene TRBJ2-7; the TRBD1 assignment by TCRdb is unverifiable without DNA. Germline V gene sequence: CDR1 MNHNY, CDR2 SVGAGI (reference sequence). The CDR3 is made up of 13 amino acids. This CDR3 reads CASSYGHSYEQYF.

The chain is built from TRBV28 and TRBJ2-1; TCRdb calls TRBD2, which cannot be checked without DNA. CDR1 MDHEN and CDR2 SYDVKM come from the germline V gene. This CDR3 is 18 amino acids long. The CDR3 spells CASSYPSSGGPSYNEQFF.

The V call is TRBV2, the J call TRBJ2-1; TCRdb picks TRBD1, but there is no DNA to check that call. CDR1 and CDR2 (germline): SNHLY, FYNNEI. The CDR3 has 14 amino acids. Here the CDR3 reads CASSEIGGSDEQFF. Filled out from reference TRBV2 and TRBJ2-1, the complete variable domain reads EPEVTQTPSHQVTQMGQEVILRCVPISNHLYFYWYRQILGQKVEFLVSFYNNEISEKSEIFDDQFSVERPDGSNFTLKIRSTKLEDSAMYFCASSEIGGSDEQFFGPGTRLTVL.

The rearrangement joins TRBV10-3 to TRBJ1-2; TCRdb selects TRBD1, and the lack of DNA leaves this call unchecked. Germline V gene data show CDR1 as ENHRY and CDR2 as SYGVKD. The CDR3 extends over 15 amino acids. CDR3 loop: CAISEAGTWNYGYTF.

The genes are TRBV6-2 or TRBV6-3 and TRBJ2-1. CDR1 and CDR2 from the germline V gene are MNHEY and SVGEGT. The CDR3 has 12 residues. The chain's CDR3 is CASSYSPNEQFF.

The CDR3 reads CASSRTIEMTQETQYF. V and J are TRBV11-2 and TRBJ2-5. This CDR3 contains 16 residues. The germline V gene encodes CDR1 SGHAT and CDR2 FQNNGV.

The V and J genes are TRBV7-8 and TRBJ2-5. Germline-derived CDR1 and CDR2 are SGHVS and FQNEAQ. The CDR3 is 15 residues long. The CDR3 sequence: CASSLGGGLGETQYF.

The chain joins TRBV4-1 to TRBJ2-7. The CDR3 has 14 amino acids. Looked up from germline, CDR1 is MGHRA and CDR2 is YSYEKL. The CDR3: CASSQAASVFEQYF.

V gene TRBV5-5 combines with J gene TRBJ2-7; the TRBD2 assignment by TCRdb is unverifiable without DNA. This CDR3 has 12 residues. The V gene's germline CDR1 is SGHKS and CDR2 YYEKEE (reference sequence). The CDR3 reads CASSSLLREQYF.

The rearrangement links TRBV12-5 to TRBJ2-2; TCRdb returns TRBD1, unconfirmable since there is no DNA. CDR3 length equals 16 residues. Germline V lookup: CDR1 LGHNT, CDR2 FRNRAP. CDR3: CASSFLGGRNTGELFF.

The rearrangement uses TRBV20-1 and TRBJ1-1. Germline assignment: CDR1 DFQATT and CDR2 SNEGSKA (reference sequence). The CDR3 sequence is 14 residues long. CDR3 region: CSAAEGLGYTEAFF.

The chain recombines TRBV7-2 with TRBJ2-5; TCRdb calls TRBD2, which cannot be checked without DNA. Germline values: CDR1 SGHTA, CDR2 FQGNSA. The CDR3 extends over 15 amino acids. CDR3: CASSPGTSGARTQYF.

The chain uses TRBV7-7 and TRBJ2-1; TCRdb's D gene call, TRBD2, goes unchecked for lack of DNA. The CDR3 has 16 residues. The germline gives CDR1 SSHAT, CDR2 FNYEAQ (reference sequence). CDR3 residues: CASSFSLAGGPDEQFF.

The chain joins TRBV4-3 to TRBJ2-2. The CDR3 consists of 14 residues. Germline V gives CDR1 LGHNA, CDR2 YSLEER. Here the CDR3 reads CASSQARYSGELFF.

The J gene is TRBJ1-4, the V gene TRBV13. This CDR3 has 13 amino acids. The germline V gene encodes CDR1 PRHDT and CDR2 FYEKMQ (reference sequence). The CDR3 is CASSFRGNEKLFF.

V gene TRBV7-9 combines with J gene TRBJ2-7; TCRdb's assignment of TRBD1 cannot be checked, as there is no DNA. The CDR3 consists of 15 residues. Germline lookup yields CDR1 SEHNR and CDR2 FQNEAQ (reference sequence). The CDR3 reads CASSFLDSPSYEQYF.

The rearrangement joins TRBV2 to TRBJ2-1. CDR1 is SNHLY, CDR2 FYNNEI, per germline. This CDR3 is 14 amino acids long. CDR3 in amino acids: CASNGAGSYNEQFF.

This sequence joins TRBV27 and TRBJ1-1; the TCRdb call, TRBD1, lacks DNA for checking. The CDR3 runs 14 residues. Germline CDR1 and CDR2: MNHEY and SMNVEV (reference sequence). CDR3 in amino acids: CASRAGGAYTEAFF.

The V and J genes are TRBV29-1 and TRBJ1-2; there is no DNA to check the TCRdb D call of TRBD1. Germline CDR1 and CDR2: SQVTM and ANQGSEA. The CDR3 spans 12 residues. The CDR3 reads CSGGYRGDGYTF.

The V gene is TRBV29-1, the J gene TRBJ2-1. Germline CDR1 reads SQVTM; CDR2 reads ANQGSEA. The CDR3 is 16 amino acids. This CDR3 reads CSVEGHQGSSYNEQFF.

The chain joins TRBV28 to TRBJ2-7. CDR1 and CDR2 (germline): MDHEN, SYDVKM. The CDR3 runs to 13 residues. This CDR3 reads CASSLGIWYEQYF.

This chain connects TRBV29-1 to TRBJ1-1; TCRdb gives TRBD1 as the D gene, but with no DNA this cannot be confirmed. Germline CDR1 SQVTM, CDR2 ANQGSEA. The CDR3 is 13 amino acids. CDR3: CSVEGDRATEAFF. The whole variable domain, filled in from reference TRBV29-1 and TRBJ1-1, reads SAVISQKPSRDICQRGTSLTIQCQVDSQVTMMFWYRQQPGQSLTLIATANQGSEATYESGFVIDKFPISRPNLTFSTLTVSNMSPEDSSIYLCSVEGDRATEAFFGQGTRLTVV.

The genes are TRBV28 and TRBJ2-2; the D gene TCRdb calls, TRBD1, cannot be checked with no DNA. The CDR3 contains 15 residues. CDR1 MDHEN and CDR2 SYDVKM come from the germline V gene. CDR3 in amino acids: CTSSQRDSSLGELFF.

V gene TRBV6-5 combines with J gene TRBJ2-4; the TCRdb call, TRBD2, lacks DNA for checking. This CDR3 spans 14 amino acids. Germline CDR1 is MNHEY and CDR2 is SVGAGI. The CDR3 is CASSIGEGQNIQYF.

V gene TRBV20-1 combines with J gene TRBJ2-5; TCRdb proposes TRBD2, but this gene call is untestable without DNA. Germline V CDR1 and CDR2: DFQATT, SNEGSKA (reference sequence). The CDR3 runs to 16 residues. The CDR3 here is CSAAGLAGAYQETQYF.

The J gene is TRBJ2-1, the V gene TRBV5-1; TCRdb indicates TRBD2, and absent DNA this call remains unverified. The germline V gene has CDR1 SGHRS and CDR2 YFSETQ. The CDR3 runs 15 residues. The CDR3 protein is CASSFGETTYNEQFF.

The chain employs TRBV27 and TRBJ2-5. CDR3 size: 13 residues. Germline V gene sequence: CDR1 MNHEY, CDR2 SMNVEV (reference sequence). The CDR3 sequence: CASSLGSLETQYF.

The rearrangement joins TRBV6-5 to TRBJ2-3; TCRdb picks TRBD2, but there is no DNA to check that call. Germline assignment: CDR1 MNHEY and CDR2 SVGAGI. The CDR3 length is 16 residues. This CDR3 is CASSYGTSGVRDTQYF.

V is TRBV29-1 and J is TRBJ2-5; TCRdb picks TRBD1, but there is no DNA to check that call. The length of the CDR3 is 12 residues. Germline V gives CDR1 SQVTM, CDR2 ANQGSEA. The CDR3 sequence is CSVEAGVAFRYF.